The entry below gives a single T cell receptor (beta chain) sequence along with its context. The record originates from a study of follicular helper T cells after annual influenza vaccination. Sequencing used immunoSEQ multiplex PCR; TCRdb keeps in-frame clones, though not all of them. The sample contains about 11,000 clones, approximately 77% of which appear only once. There are 13 residues in the CDR3. The germline V gene has CDR1 MNHEY and CDR2 SVGAGI. Between the trimmed V and J ends, which lost 8 bases and 1 base, there was a span of 11 bases. Indicated time point: 2014-2015 season, pre-vaccination.

This TCR came from an adult who received the influenza vaccine. This rearrangement joins TRBV6-5 to TRBJ2-5, with D tentatively TRBD1 (6 bases). The material was CXCR5- memory CD4+ T cells sorted from blood, obtained on the day of influenza vaccination. The CDR3 bases are TGTGCCAGCGGAAGGACAGTCCAAGAGACCCAGTACTTC. Its protein product is CASGRTVQETQYF.